These 10 T cell receptor beta chains were sequenced from one sample in a study of blood T cells in healthy people across ages. The authors ran a second PCR of roughly 6 to 11 cycles using a sample-barcoded 5' primer and a J-beta primer mix. TCRdb reanalysed the 5' RACE reads using MiXCR and keeps one entry per CDR3 protein. The sample includes about 1.8 million distinct CDR3 sequences, around 48% of them seen just once. Sequencing was done on a sample of blood. The receptors were sampled from a woman aged 40 to 49 in good health.

The chain has TRBV10-3 and TRBJ2-2, with D perhaps given as TRBD1 or TRBD2 (5 bases each). This CDR3 comprises 16 residues. Per germline, CDR1 ENHRY and CDR2 SYGVKD. The ends were cut back, 8 bases at V and 3 bases at J, with 19 bases in the middle. CDR3 residues: CAIAGRDGLYTGELFF. The CDR3 nucleotides are TGTGCCATCGCTGGACGGGACGGCCTTTACACCGGGGAGCTGTTTTTT.

The genes are TRBV25-1 and TRBJ2-2; D is uncertain. V lost 4 bases and J 2 bases, leaving 11 bases between the germline ends. The germline V gene has CDR1 MGHDK and CDR2 SYGVNS. The CDR3 runs to 15 residues. CDR3 in amino acids: CASSALAGNTGELFF. CDR3 DNA sequence: TGTGCCAGCAGTGCTTTGGCCGGCAACACCGGGGAGCTGTTTTTT.

The chain is built from TRBV6-1 and TRBJ2-5; 11 nucleotides match TRBD2. In germline, CDR1 is MNHNS, CDR2 SASEGT. Unmatched junction bases numbered 22, after V lost 6 bases and J lost 4 bases. This CDR3 has 20 amino acids. The CDR3 loop reads CASRDALLAGTSGRGETQYF. The CDR3, as DNA: TGTGCCAGCAGGGACGCCCTCCTCGCTGGGACTAGCGGTCGGGGAGAGACCCAGTACTTC.

This chain connects TRBV6-6 to TRBJ2-2; no definite D call. V was clipped by 6 bases and J by 5 bases, with 13 bases between them. This CDR3 comprises 14 residues. Germline CDR1 reads MNHNY; CDR2 reads SVGAGI (reference sequence). CDR3 loop: CASRGGVLTGELFF. The CDR3 bases are TGTGCCAGCAGGGGCGGAGTCCTAACCGGGGAGCTGTTTTTT.

The CDR3 protein is CASSEAERAKNIQYF. CDR3 nucleotides: TGTGCCAGCAGTGAGGCGGAAAGGGCCAAAAACATTCAGTACTTC. The gene calls are TRBV6-1 and TRBJ2-4; D is uncertain. V was pared by 3 bases and J by 1 base, with 10 bases between. The CDR3 has 15 residues. Germline V lookup: CDR1 MNHNS, CDR2 SASEGT.

The chain links TRBV13 to TRBJ2-1; 11 positions match TRBD2. The CDR3 is made up of 17 amino acids. Trimming at V came to 7 bases and at J to 0 bases, leaving 8 bases not matched to a gene. CDR1 and CDR2 (germline): PRHDT, FYEKMQ (reference sequence). The CDR3 loop is CASTPTSGVSSYNEQFF. CDR3 in DNA: TGTGCCAGCACCCCGACTAGCGGGGTTAGCTCCTACAATGAGCAGTTCTTC. Combining the CDR3 with reference TRBV13 and TRBJ2-1 gives the whole variable domain AAGVIQSPRHLIKEKRETATLKCYPIPRHDTVYWYQQGPGQDPQFLISFYEKMQSDKGSIPDRFSAQQFSDYHSELNMSSLELGDSALYFCASTPTSGVSSYNEQFFGPGTRLTVL.

This clonotype appeared once. This chain joins TRBV5-1 and TRBJ1-1; no clear D gene. The V and J ends lost 0 bases and 6 bases respectively, with 15 bases between them. The germline CDR1 and CDR2 sequences are SGHRS and YFSETQ. This CDR3 comprises 15 residues. CDR3 residues: CASSLVGGGRPEAFF. CDR3 bases: TGCGCCAGCAGCTTGGTTGGAGGAGGAAGGCCTGAAGCTTTCTTT. The whole variable domain, remainder taken from reference TRBV5-1 and TRBJ1-1, is KAGVTQTPRYLIKTRGQQVTLSCSPISGHRSVSWYQQTPGQGLQFLFEYFSETQRNKGNFPGRFSGRQFSNSRSEMNVSTLELGDSALYLCASSLVGGGRPEAFFGQGTRLTVV.

The J gene is TRBJ2-1, the V gene TRBV4-3; 9 positions match TRBD2. The CDR3 length is 17 residues. J lost 4 bases, V lost 3 bases, and 10 bases had no gene match. Germline V gene data show CDR1 as LGHNA and CDR2 as YSLEER. CDR3 coding DNA: TGCGCCAGCAGCCAGGGTCCTCTAGCGGGAACTTACAATGAGCAGTTCTTC. Translated, it gives CASSQGPLAGTYNEQFF.

The CDR3: CATAWGDYSNQPQHF. CDR3 sequence (DNA): TGTGCCACCGCGTGGGGCGATTATAGCAATCAGCCCCAGCATTTT. This sequence joins TRBV10-3 and TRBJ1-5; D might be TRBD1 (5 bases). V dropped 10 bases and J dropped 0 bases, with 16 bases sitting between them. Germline values: CDR1 ENHRY, CDR2 SYGVKD. The CDR3 is 15 amino acids.

This chain joins TRBV5-1 and TRBJ2-1; D call uncertain. CDR3 length equals 14 residues. Trimming stripped 4 bases from V and 2 bases from J, with 10 bases between. Germline assignment: CDR1 SGHRS and CDR2 YFSETQ. The CDR3 is CASSELPAYNEQFF. The CDR3 nucleotides are TGCGCCAGCAGCGAACTACCGGCCTACAATGAGCAGTTCTTC. The full variable domain, completed using reference TRBV5-1 and TRBJ2-1, is KAGVTQTPRYLIKTRGQQVTLSCSPISGHRSVSWYQQTPGQGLQFLFEYFSETQRNKGNFPGRFSGRQFSNSRSEMNVSTLELGDSALYLCASSELPAYNEQFFGPGTRLTVL.